This record covers a single T cell receptor (beta chain). Its antigen remains unidentified. The record originates from a study of cytotoxic CD8 clonotypes in ibrutinib-treated CLL. In the study overall: Complete response was seen in 2 patients and partial in about 24; about twelve progressed and around 14 stayed remitted after a median roughly 70 months. Regarding the study as a whole: There were few public clonotypes, and on treatment they contracted or stayed stable. Baseline-level clonality went beyond age-matched healthy donors and moved in step with circulating CD8+ T-cell counts.

Frozen PBMC stocks contributed roughly 2.1 micrograms of genomic DNA to the TCR beta libraries. Assay used: immunoSEQ multiplex PCR; TCRdb lists only in-frame clones, some missing. Of hundreds of thousands of clones listed, 70% are singletons. The sample was PBMCs, taken after 24 months of ibrutinib treatment. The receptor's source is a human donor with chronic lymphocytic leukemia.

Here the CDR3 reads CASSLSRHEQYF. The DNA for the CDR3 is TGTGCCAGCAGCTTGTCCCGTCACGAGCAGTACTTC. The chain has TRBV11-2 and TRBJ2-7; D gene ambiguous. The CDR3 has 12 residues. Germline lookup yields CDR1 SGHAT and CDR2 FQNNGV. Trimming left V 3 bases short and J 5 bases short, with 8 bases between.